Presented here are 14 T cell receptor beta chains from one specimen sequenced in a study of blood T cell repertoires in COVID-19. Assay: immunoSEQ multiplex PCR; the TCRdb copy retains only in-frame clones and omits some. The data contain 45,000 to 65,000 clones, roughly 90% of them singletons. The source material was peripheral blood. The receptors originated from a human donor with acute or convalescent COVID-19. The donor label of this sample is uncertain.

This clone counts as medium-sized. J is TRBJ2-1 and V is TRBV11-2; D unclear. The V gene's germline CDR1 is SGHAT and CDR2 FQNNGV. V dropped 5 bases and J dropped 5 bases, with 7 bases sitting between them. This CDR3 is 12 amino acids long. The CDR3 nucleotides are TGTGCCAGCAGCACCATAGACAATGAGCAGTTCTTC. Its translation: CASSTIDNEQFF.

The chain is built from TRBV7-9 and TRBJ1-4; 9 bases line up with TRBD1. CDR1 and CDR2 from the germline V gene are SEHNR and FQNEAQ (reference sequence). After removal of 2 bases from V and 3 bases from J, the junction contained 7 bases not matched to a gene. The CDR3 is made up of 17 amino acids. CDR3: CASSLRPGQGSNEKLFF. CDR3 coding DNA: TGTGCCAGCAGCTTACGACCGGGACAGGGATCTAATGAAAAACTGTTTTTT.

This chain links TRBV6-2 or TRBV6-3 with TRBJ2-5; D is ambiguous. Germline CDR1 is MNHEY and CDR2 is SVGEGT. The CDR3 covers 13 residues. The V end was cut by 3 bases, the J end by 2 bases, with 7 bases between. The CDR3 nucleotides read TGTGCCAGCAGTTATAGCAGACAAGAGACCCAGTACTTC. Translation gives CASSYSRQETQYF.

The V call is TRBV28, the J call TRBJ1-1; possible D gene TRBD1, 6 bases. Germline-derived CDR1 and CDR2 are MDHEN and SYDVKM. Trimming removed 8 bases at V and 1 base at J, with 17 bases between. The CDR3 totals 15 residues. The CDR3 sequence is CASEPPGVKNTEAFF. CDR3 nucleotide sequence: TGTGCCAGCGAGCCGCCAGGGGTCAAGAACACTGAAGCTTTCTTT.

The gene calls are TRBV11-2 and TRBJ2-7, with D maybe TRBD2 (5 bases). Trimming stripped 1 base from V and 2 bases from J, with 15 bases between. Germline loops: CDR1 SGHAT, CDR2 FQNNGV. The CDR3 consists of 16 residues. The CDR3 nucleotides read TGTGCCAGCAGCTTAGTTGGTGGGAGTGGCACCTACGAGCAGTACTTC. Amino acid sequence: CASSLVGGSGTYEQYF.

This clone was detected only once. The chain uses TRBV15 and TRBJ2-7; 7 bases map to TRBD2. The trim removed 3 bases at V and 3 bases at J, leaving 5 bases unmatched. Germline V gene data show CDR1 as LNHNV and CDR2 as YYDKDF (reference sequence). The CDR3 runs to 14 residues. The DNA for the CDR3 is TGTGCCACCAGCAGGGGAGGGAAGTTCTACGAGCAGTACGTC. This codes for CATSRGGKFYEQYV.

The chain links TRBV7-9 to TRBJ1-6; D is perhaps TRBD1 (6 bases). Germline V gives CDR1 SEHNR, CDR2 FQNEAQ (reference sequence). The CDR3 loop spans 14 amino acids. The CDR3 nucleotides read TGTGCATCCACTGCAGGGGCCTATAATTCACCCCTCCACTTT. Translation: CASTAGAYNSPLHF. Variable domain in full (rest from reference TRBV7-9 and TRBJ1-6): DTGVSQNPRHKITKRGQNVTFRCDPISEHNRLYWYRQTLGQGPEFLTYFQNEAQLEKSRLLSDRFSAERPKGSFSTLEIQRTEQGDSAMYLCASTAGAYNSPLHFGNGTRLTVT.

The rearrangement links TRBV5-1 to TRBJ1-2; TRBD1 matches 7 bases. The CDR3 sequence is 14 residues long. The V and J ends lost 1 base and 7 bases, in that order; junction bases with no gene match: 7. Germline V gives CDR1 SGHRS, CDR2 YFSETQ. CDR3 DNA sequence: TGCGCCAGCAGCTTGACCAGGGGGAAGGGTGGCTACACCTTC. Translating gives CASSLTRGKGGYTF.

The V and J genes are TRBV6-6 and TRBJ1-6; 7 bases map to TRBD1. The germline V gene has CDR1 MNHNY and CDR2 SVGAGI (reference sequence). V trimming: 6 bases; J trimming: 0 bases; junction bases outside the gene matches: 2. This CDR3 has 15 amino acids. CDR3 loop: CASRQGSSYNSPLHF. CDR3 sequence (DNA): TGTGCCAGCAGACAGGGGAGCTCCTATAATTCACCCCTCCACTTT.

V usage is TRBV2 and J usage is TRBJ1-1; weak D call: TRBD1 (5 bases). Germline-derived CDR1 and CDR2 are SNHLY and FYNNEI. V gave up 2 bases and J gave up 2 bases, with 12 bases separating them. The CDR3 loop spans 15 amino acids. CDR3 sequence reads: CASSERSRDNTEAFF. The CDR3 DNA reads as TGTGCCAGCAGTGAAAGGTCCAGGGATAACACTGAAGCTTTCTTT.

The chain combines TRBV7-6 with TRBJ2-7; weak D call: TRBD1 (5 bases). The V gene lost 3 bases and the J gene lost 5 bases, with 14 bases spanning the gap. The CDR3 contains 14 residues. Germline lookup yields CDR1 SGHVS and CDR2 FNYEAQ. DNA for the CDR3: TGTGCCAGCAGCTTTGGCAGGGTGGTAAACGAGCAGTACTTC. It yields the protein CASSFGRVVNEQYF.

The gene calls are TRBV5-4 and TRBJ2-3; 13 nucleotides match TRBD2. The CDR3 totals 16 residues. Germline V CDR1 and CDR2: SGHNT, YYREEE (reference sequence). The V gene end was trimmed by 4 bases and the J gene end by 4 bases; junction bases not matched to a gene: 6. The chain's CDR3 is CASSTGLAGAADTQYF. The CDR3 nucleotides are TGTGCCAGCAGCACAGGACTAGCGGGGGCTGCAGATACGCAGTATTTT.

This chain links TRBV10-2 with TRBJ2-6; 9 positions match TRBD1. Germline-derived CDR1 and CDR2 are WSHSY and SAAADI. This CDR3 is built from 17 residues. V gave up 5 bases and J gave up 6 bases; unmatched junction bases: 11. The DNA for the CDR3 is TGCGCCAGCAGTTCCCCGGGACAGGGATTCGTGGCCAACGTCCTGACTTTC. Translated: CASSSPGQGFVANVLTF.

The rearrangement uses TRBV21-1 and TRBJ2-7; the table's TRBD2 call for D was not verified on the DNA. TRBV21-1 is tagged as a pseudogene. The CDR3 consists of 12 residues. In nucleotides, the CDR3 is TGTGCCAGCACGGTGGGGGGATACGAGCAGTACTTC. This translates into CASTVGGYEQYF.